This entry lists 32 T cell receptor beta chains sequenced from one sample in a study of CD8 T cells in ankylosing spondylitis. Overall study findings and caveats: A motif in TCR beta, a set of 8 or 9 highly homologous variants, appeared characteristic of ankylosing spondylitis blood.

No antigen is known for these receptors. Via MiXCR, TCRdb re-called the 5' RACE reads, giving one row per CDR3 protein. The table includes 200,000 to 250,000 distinct CDR3 sequences, approximately 20% detected once. Input material: blood, either unsorted or a sorted T cell fraction (not recorded which). The receptors originated from a male donor with ankylosing spondylitis.

This clonotype has only a few counts. This chain joins TRBV5-6 and TRBJ2-3, with D hard to call. This CDR3 is 16 amino acids long. Per germline, CDR1 SGHDT and CDR2 YYEEEE. Trimming shortened V by 0 bases and J by 5 bases, and 16 bases separated the two germline ends. Written as DNA, the CDR3 is TGTGCCAGCAGCTTGGCCGCGGCGATGGACCTAGATACGCAGTATTTT. Its translation: CASSLAAAMDLDTQYF.

This clonotype has just a few counts. The J gene is TRBJ2-3, the V gene TRBV7-9; D might be TRBD1 or TRBD2, each matching 5 bases. The V and J ends lost 4 bases and 1 base respectively, with 9 bases between them. Germline CDR1 SEHNR, CDR2 FQNEAQ (reference sequence). The CDR3 spans 14 residues. CDR3 sequence (DNA): TGTGCCAGCAGCTCCGGGGACCGCACAGATACGCAGTATTTT. As protein: CASSSGDRTDTQYF.

This clonotype was picked up a small number of times. This chain uses TRBV20-1 with TRBJ2-1, with 9 bases fitting TRBD2. CDR1 is DFQATT, CDR2 SNEGSKA, per germline (reference sequence). This CDR3 has 18 residues. Trimming at V came to 3 bases and at J to 1 base, leaving 13 bases not matched to a gene. The CDR3 loop is CSASKALAGLHSYNEQFF. CDR3 DNA sequence: TGCAGTGCTAGCAAAGCACTAGCGGGCCTACATTCCTACAATGAGCAGTTCTTC.

This clonotype has only a few counts. CDR3: CASTPWADSGNTIYF. Written as DNA, the CDR3 is TGTGCCAGCACCCCATGGGCAGACTCTGGAAACACCATATATTTT. The V gene is TRBV7-9, the J gene TRBJ1-3, with D unresolved. Trimming pared 7 bases from V and 0 bases from J, leaving 13 bases between. The CDR3 has 15 residues. In germline, CDR1 is SEHNR, CDR2 FQNEAQ (reference sequence).

This chain links TRBV5-5 with TRBJ2-7; the match to TRBD1 covers 10 bases. Trimming removed 4 bases from V and 3 bases from J; junction bases left unmatched: 4. The V gene's germline CDR1 is SGHKS and CDR2 YYEKEE (reference sequence). The CDR3 extends over 14 amino acids. CDR3 nucleotides: TGTGCCAGCAGCACCGGGACAGGGGACTACGAGCAGTACTTC. Protein sequence: CASSTGTGDYEQYF.

The rearrangement joins TRBV28 to TRBJ1-1; 10 positions agree with TRBD1. This CDR3 is built from 15 residues. V was clipped by 5 bases and J by 4 bases; unmatched bases: 7. The V gene's germline CDR1 is MDHEN and CDR2 SYDVKM. The chain's CDR3 is CASSLTRTGGTEAFF. CDR3 DNA: TGTGCCAGCAGTCTCACACGGACAGGGGGCACTGAAGCTTTCTTT.

This clonotype was seen only a few times. The V gene is TRBV6-5, the J gene TRBJ2-3; TRBD2 might be the D (5 bases). The CDR3 runs to 15 residues. The germline CDR1 and CDR2 sequences are MNHEY and SVGAGI. Trimming took 1 base from V and 2 from J, leaving 10 bases between them. Here the CDR3 reads CASSYWAGDTDTQYF. The CDR3 nucleotides are TGTGCCAGCAGTTACTGGGCGGGCGACACAGATACGCAGTATTTT.

This clonotype has only a few counts. The chain couples TRBV20-1 to TRBJ2-7, with D uncertain. The CDR3 has 14 amino acids. V was clipped by 3 bases and J by 0 bases, with 12 bases between them. CDR1 and CDR2 from the germline V gene are DFQATT and SNEGSKA (reference sequence). The CDR3 is CSASRAEPSYEQYF. CDR3 bases: TGCAGTGCTAGTAGGGCAGAACCCTCCTACGAGCAGTACTTC.

In its sample, this clonotype was seen many times. The CDR3 DNA sequence: TGTGCCGCTCCAGCGGGGGGTAGCTCCTACAATGAGCAGTTCTTC. Translation gives CAAPAGGSSYNEQFF. The chain has TRBV7-2 and TRBJ2-1, with TRBD2 matching 9 bases. Germline CDR1 is SGHTA and CDR2 is FQGNSA. Trimming cost V 11 bases and J 0 bases; bases outside gene matches: 8. This CDR3 region has 15 residues.

This clonotype was counted at least ten times. V usage is TRBV19 and J usage is TRBJ1-1; TRBD1 aligns across 7 bases. Germline V CDR1 and CDR2: LNHDA, SQIVND (reference sequence). This CDR3 is built from 14 residues. The V segment lost 5 bases and the J segment 5 bases; nucleotides outside the gene matches: 8. CDR3 DNA sequence: TGTGCCAGTAGTCCCAGGGGGGGCAAGACTGAAGCTTTCTTT. This sequence encodes CASSPRGGKTEAFF.

This clonotype was counted a few times. This chain links TRBV12-3 or TRBV12-4 with TRBJ2-1, with TRBD1 identical over 10 bases. With 3 bases clipped from V and 5 bases from J, the junction kept 13 bases outside the gene matches. The CDR3 extends over 18 amino acids. CDR3 DNA sequence: TGTGCCAGCAGTTTTAGGGACAGGGGCCATCTTATCCACAATGAGCAGTTCTTC. This gives the protein CASSFRDRGHLIHNEQFF.

This clonotype has a count of ten or more. CDR3 residues: CSVVFAGGTDTQYF. Here the CDR3 DNA reads TGCAGCGTGGTTTTTGCGGGGGGTACAGATACGCAGTATTTT. The chain joins TRBV29-1 to TRBJ2-3; 8 nucleotides align to TRBD2. CDR3 length equals 14 residues. CDR1 and CDR2 from the germline V gene are SQVTM and ANQGSEA. Losses at the gene ends were 6 bases for V and 3 bases for J; bases not matched to a gene: 8.

In its sample, this clonotype was seen a few times. The chain is built from TRBV5-6 and TRBJ2-1; 13 positions match TRBD2. V lost 6 bases, J lost 4 bases, and 10 bases stayed unmatched. The CDR3 extends over 17 amino acids. CDR1 SGHDT and CDR2 YYEEEE come from the germline V gene. CDR3 sequence (DNA): TGTGCCAGCACCTCAGGACCACTAGCGGGGGGGTACAATGAGCAGTTCTTC. This codes for CASTSGPLAGGYNEQFF.

This sequence joins TRBV12-3 or TRBV12-4 and TRBJ1-5; D is possibly TRBD1 (5 bases). This CDR3 has 13 amino acids. V lost 8 bases, J lost 0 bases, and 8 bases lay in between. DNA of the CDR3: TGTGCCAGCCACGACAGTAGCAATCAGCCCCAGCATTTT. It encodes CASHDSSNQPQHF.

V usage is TRBV2 and J usage is TRBJ2-5; no firm D call. CDR1 SNHLY and CDR2 FYNNEI come from the germline V gene. The CDR3 consists of 11 residues. V lost 6 bases to trimming and J lost 1 base, with 3 bases between them. CDR3 DNA: TGTGCCAGCAGGTCCCAAGAGACCCAGTACTTC. Its translation is CASRSQETQYF.

The CDR3: CASSRWTSGKREQFF. The CDR3 DNA sequence: TGTGCCAGCAGTCGATGGACTAGCGGGAAACGTGAGCAGTTCTTC. This chain joins TRBV25-1 and TRBJ2-1; 12 bases agree with TRBD2. V was clipped by 5 bases and J by 9 bases; unmatched bases: 8. Germline lookup yields CDR1 MGHDK and CDR2 SYGVNS. The CDR3 covers 15 residues.

A few counts support this clonotype. The chain links TRBV29-1 to TRBJ1-4; 7 bases agree with TRBD1. CDR3 length: 12 amino acids. V trimming: 6 bases; J trimming: 13 bases; junction bases outside the gene matches: 11. Germline assignment: CDR1 SQVTM and CDR2 ANQGSEA. CDR3 DNA: TGCAGCGTAGGGGGCAGCCGGGCCGGACTGTTTTTT. Its translation is CSVGGSRAGLFF. Together with reference TRBV29-1 and TRBJ1-4, the CDR3 gives the full variable domain: SAVISQKPSRDICQRGTSLTIQCQVDSQVTMMFWYRQQPGQSLTLIATANQGSEATYESGFVIDKFPISRPNLTFSTLTVSNMSPEDSSIYLCSVGGSRAGLFFGSGTQLSVL.

The chain is built from TRBV5-1 and TRBJ2-7; 12 nucleotides match TRBD1. Germline V gene sequence: CDR1 SGHRS, CDR2 YFSETQ. The CDR3 has 18 residues. Losses at the gene ends were 0 bases for V and 6 bases for J; bases not matched to a gene: 13. For the CDR3, the DNA is TGCGCCAGCAGCTTGGCCGCGGCCGGGACAGGGGGCCTCGTCGAGCAGTACTTC. Amino acids: CASSLAAAGTGGLVEQYF. Full variable domain (missing parts from reference TRBV5-1 and TRBJ2-7): KAGVTQTPRYLIKTRGQQVTLSCSPISGHRSVSWYQQTPGQGLQFLFEYFSETQRNKGNFPGRFSGRQFSNSRSEMNVSTLELGDSALYLCASSLAAAGTGGLVEQYFGPGTRLTVT.

This chain uses TRBV4-1 with TRBJ1-2, with D hard to call. The CDR3 is 15 residues long. Germline V gene lookup returns CDR1 MGHRA and CDR2 YSYEKL. The V gene lost 0 bases and the J gene lost 4 bases, with 12 bases spanning the gap. The CDR3 DNA reads TGCGCCAGCAGCCAAGAGGATAGGGAGACCTATGGCTACACCTTC. Its translation: CASSQEDRETYGYTF.

This clonotype was counted between two and nine times. The chain joins TRBV7-8 to TRBJ2-5; 8 bases match TRBD2. Trimming at V came to 4 bases and at J to 9 bases, leaving 16 bases not matched to a gene. CDR3 length: 16 amino acids. CDR1 SGHVS and CDR2 FQNEAQ come from the germline V gene. CDR3 region: CASSSGLEAALVAQYF. CDR3 nucleotide sequence: TGTGCCAGCAGCTCGGGACTAGAAGCGGCCCTAGTTGCCCAGTACTTC.

This clonotype was detected only a few times. The J gene is TRBJ2-3, the V gene TRBV15, with D hard to call. Germline V gene sequence: CDR1 LNHNV, CDR2 YYDKDF (reference sequence). With 5 bases removed from V and 0 bases from J, the gap between germline ends came to 9 bases. This CDR3 comprises 14 residues. DNA of the CDR3: TGTGCCACCAGCGACGCAAAGAGCACAGATACGCAGTATTTT. It translates to CATSDAKSTDTQYF. The full variable domain, completed using reference TRBV15 and TRBJ2-3, is DAMVIQNPRYQVTQFGKPVTLSCSQTLNHNVMYWYQQKSSQAPKLLFHYYDKDFNNEADTPDNFQSRRPNTSFCFLDIRSPGLGDTAMYLCATSDAKSTDTQYFGPGTRLTVL.

The chain joins TRBV27 to TRBJ2-7; 9 bases are a match to TRBD1. V lost 0 bases and J lost 7; bases outside the gene matches: 7. The CDR3 extends over 15 amino acids. Germline V gene lookup returns CDR1 MNHEY and CDR2 SMNVEV (reference sequence). The DNA of the CDR3 is TGTGCCAGCAGTTTATCTGGACAGGGGACGAAAGAGCAGTACTTC. Its translation is CASSLSGQGTKEQYF.

This clonotype has only a few counts. V and J are TRBV29-1 and TRBJ2-1; D not resolved. The CDR3 has 13 amino acids. In germline, CDR1 is SQVTM, CDR2 ANQGSEA. V gave up 5 bases and J gave up 2 bases, with 10 bases separating them. CDR3 sequence (DNA): TGCAGCGTTCAGAAACCGACCTACAATGAGCAGTTCTTC. The encoded protein is CSVQKPTYNEQFF.

V usage is TRBV27 and J usage is TRBJ2-1, with TRBD2 identical over 8 bases. V lost 4 bases to trimming and J lost 2 bases; unmatched junction nucleotides: 13. The length of the CDR3 is 18 residues. The V gene's germline CDR1 is MNHEY and CDR2 SMNVEV (reference sequence). The CDR3 nucleotides are TGTGCCAGCAGTTCGCCGGGTAGCGGGGATCCCCCCTACAATGAGCAGTTCTTC. This encodes CASSSPGSGDPPYNEQFF.

The V and J genes are TRBV20-1 and TRBJ1-2; possibly TRBD1 for D (6 bases). V gave up 3 bases and J gave up 2 bases, with 16 bases separating them. The germline V gene encodes CDR1 DFQATT and CDR2 SNEGSKA (reference sequence). The CDR3 runs 15 residues. The CDR3 reads CSASIPPDRNYGYTF. CDR3 coding DNA: TGCAGTGCTAGTATCCCTCCGGACAGAAACTATGGCTACACCTTC.

The chain carries TRBV19 and TRBJ2-7; D may be TRBD2 (6 bases). V was trimmed by 5 bases and J by 3 bases, leaving 11 bases between them. The germline V gene has CDR1 LNHDA and CDR2 SQIVND (reference sequence). The CDR3 is 13 residues long. The CDR3 reads CASSSGLGYEQYF. CDR3 DNA: TGTGCCAGTAGTTCGGGACTGGGCTACGAGCAGTACTTC.

This clonotype was seen more than once but under ten times. This chain uses TRBV2 with TRBJ2-1, with D unclear. The V and J ends lost 7 bases and 6 bases respectively, with 10 bases between them. Germline loops: CDR1 SNHLY, CDR2 FYNNEI. The CDR3 has 12 residues. DNA for the CDR3: TGTGCCAGCAAAGAATTCCCCAATGAGCAGTTCTTC. This encodes CASKEFPNEQFF.

In the case of this clonotype: Relative to the germline gene, one junction end is altered; a read error may explain this. The gene calls are TRBV27 and TRBJ1-6; TRBD1 might be the D (5 bases). Germline V gene lookup returns CDR1 MNHEY and CDR2 SMNVEV (reference sequence). The CDR3 totals 16 residues. CDR3 sequence reads: CASSLSPPGYNSPLHF. DNA for the CDR3: TGTGCCAGCAGTTTATCGCCCCCAGGGTACAATTCGCCCCTCCACTTT.

This chain joins TRBV5-6 and TRBJ2-4; D is unclear. This CDR3 is built from 12 residues. Trimming took 4 bases from V and 0 from J, leaving 2 bases between them. CDR1 and CDR2 (germline): SGHDT, YYEEEE. Here the CDR3 reads CASSGAKNIQYF. CDR3 nucleotide sequence: TGTGCCAGCAGCGGAGCCAAAAACATTCAGTACTTC.

This clonotype was picked up a small number of times. The chain uses TRBV30 and TRBJ1-2; D is undetermined. The germline V gene has CDR1 GTSNPN and CDR2 SVGIG (reference sequence). V was clipped by 0 bases and J by 3 bases, with 14 bases between them. The CDR3 has 15 residues. Here the CDR3 reads CAWSVFGNSYYGYTF. DNA for the CDR3: TGTGCCTGGAGTGTATTCGGGAACTCTTACTATGGCTACACCTTC.

The chain couples TRBV7-9 to TRBJ2-3, with TRBD2 as a possible D gene (6 bases). Trimming took off 5 bases at V and 2 bases at J, with 20 bases between the two ends. The germline gives CDR1 SEHNR, CDR2 FQNEAQ (reference sequence). The CDR3 has 17 amino acids. The CDR3 is CASSRRAPAGYTDTQYF. CDR3 nucleotide sequence: TGTGCCAGCAGCCGACGTGCCCCCGCGGGGTACACAGATACGCAGTATTTT.

This clonotype showed up just a few times. The chain links TRBV7-9 to TRBJ2-7; TRBD1 is a possible D gene (5 bases). V lost 1 base and J 3 bases, leaving 7 bases between the germline ends. The length of the CDR3 is 13 residues. The germline gives CDR1 SEHNR, CDR2 FQNEAQ (reference sequence). The CDR3 sequence: CASSLEQDYEQYF. In DNA, the CDR3 is TGTGCCAGCAGCTTAGAACAGGACTACGAGCAGTACTTC.